The rows below give T cell receptor beta chains drawn from one sample of a study of T cell changes during pregnancy in multiple sclerosis. The assay was immunoSEQ multiplex PCR, and TCRdb's table has in-frame clones only and misses some. The sample consists of approximately 130,000 clones, approximately 95% of them appearing once. The sequenced sample was peripheral blood, obtained before pregnancy. The receptors stem from a female donor with multiple sclerosis, enrolled in a pregnancy study. The CDR3 runs from the conserved cysteine through the conserved F or W. D genes are given only for firm matches. Clone size appears in some rows only: once, few, many, or a class for an expanded clone.

j_gene: TRBJ1-5; abundance: once; v_gene: TRBV28; d_gene: NA; CDR3aa: CASRLAGDNQPQHF; CDR3nt: TGTGCCAGCAGGCTGGCAGGGGACAATCAGCCCCAGCATTTT
j_gene: TRBJ1-6; abundance: once; v_gene: TRBV6-5; d_gene: NA; CDR3aa: CASSYSNRDSPLHF; CDR3nt: TGTGCCAGCAGTTACTCGAATCGGGATTCACCCCTCCACTTT
j_gene: TRBJ2-1; abundance: NA; v_gene: TRBV27; d_gene: TRBD2; CDR3aa: CASSWASGYNEQFF; CDR3nt: TGTGCCAGCAGTTGGGCTAGCGGCTACAATGAGCAGTTCTTC
j_gene: TRBJ1-1; abundance: NA; v_gene: TRBV6-6; d_gene: NA; CDR3aa: CASLPRGSNTEAFF; CDR3nt: TGTGCCAGCCTGCCCAGGGGCTCGAACACTGAAGCTTTCTTT
j_gene: TRBJ1-2; abundance: NA; v_gene: TRBV7-3; d_gene: NA; CDR3aa: CASSLTSGYGYTF; CDR3nt: TGTGCCAGCAGCTTAACCTCGGGCTATGGCTACACCTTC
j_gene: TRBJ1-1; abundance: NA; v_gene: TRBV30; d_gene: NA; CDR3aa: CAWSAGSEAFF; CDR3nt: TGTGCCTGGAGTGCGGGGTCCGAAGCTTTCTTT
j_gene: TRBJ1-2; abundance: NA; v_gene: TRBV5-1; d_gene: TRBD1; CDR3aa: CASSWDSYGYTF; CDR3nt: TGCGCCAGCAGCTGGGACAGCTATGGCTACACCTTC
j_gene: TRBJ2-3; abundance: once; v_gene: TRBV19; d_gene: TRBD1; CDR3aa: CATTGGTYRDTQYF; CDR3nt: TGTGCCACTACAGGGGGAACCTACCGAGATACGCAGTATTTT
j_gene: TRBJ1-1; abundance: NA; v_gene: TRBV15; d_gene: NA; CDR3aa: CATSRTGNTEAFF; CDR3nt: TGTGCCACCAGCAGAACTGGGAACACTGAAGCTTTCTTT
j_gene: TRBJ2-7; abundance: NA; v_gene: TRBV2; d_gene: NA; CDR3aa: CASSRPGYEQYF; CDR3nt: TGTGCCAGCAGTCGACCAGGGTACGAGCAGTACTTC
j_gene: TRBJ1-4; abundance: once; v_gene: TRBV6-5; d_gene: NA; CDR3aa: CASSTQGRGNEKLFF; CDR3nt: TGTGCCAGCAGCACACAGGGTAGGGGAAATGAAAAACTGTTTTTT
j_gene: TRBJ1-4; abundance: NA; v_gene: TRBV7-6; d_gene: TRBD1; CDR3aa: CASSLYRGRVEGEKLFF; CDR3nt: TGTGCCAGCAGCTTATACAGGGGAAGAGTTGAGGGTGAAAAACTGTTTTTT
j_gene: TRBJ1-4; abundance: NA; v_gene: TRBV6-6; d_gene: NA; CDR3aa: CASSERGFREKLFF; CDR3nt: TGTGCCAGCAGCGAACGGGGTTTTCGGGAAAAACTGTTTTTT
j_gene: TRBJ2-2; abundance: NA; v_gene: TRBV2; d_gene: NA; CDR3aa: CASSATENTGELFF; CDR3nt: TGTGCCAGCAGTGCTACAGAGAACACCGGGGAGCTGTTTTTT
j_gene: TRBJ2-1; abundance: NA; v_gene: TRBV25-1; d_gene: TRBD2; CDR3aa: CASSERVGSGRYNEQFF; CDR3nt: TGTGCCAGCAGTGAACGAGTGGGAAGCGGGAGGTACAATGAGCAGTTCTTC
j_gene: TRBJ1-2; abundance: NA; v_gene: TRBV5-8; d_gene: TRBD1; CDR3aa: CASSSTGAPSGYTF; CDR3nt: TGTGCCAGCAGCTCGACAGGGGCTCCCTCAGGCTACACCTTC
j_gene: TRBJ1-5; abundance: NA; v_gene: TRBV28; d_gene: NA; CDR3aa: CASSPSRVANQPQHF; CDR3nt: TGTGCCAGCAGTCCGAGCAGGGTTGCCAATCAGCCCCAGCATTTT
j_gene: TRBJ1-5; abundance: NA; v_gene: TRBV5-1; d_gene: NA; CDR3aa: CASSFGLEGNQPQHF; CDR3nt: TGCGCCAGCAGCTTTGGACTGGAGGGCAATCAGCCCCAGCATTTT
j_gene: TRBJ1-4; abundance: NA; v_gene: TRBV18; d_gene: NA; CDR3aa: CASSPPRGVNSTNEKLFF; CDR3nt: TGTGCCAGCTCACCACCCCGGGGGGTGAACTCAACTAATGAAAAACTGTTTTTT
j_gene: TRBJ2-1; abundance: NA; v_gene: TRBV7-3; d_gene: NA; CDR3aa: CASSPLGLLSSYNEQFF; CDR3nt: TGTGCCAGCAGCCCCCTCGGACTGCTTAGCTCCTACAATGAGCAGTTCTTC
j_gene: TRBJ2-1; abundance: NA; v_gene: TRBV7-9; d_gene: NA; CDR3aa: CASSLARRVDEQFF; CDR3nt: TGTGCCAGCAGCTTAGCGAGGAGGGTCGATGAGCAGTTCTTC
j_gene: TRBJ1-6; abundance: NA; v_gene: TRBV7-6; d_gene: NA; CDR3aa: CASSSAKDQGSSYNSPLHF; CDR3nt: TGTGCCAGCAGCTCTGCTAAGGATCAGGGGAGCTCCTATAATTCACCCCTCCACTTT
j_gene: TRBJ2-7; abundance: NA; v_gene: TRBV7-2; d_gene: NA; CDR3aa: CASSSTREKRTGSYEQYF; CDR3nt: TGTGCCAGCAGCTCCACCCGGGAGAAACGAACGGGATCCTACGAGCAGTACTTC
j_gene: TRBJ2-2; abundance: NA; v_gene: TRBV2; d_gene: NA; CDR3aa: CASTLNWRSRGGELFF; CDR3nt: TGTGCCAGCACTTTGAATTGGCGGTCTCGGGGCGGGGAGCTGTTTTTT
j_gene: TRBJ1-2; abundance: NA; v_gene: TRBV18; d_gene: NA; CDR3aa: CASSGGGQAGYTF; CDR3nt: TGTGCCAGCTCAGGTGGGGGCCAAGCTGGCTACACCTTC
j_gene: TRBJ1-5; abundance: NA; v_gene: TRBV6-1; d_gene: TRBD1; CDR3aa: CASRADRSSNQPQHF; CDR3nt: TGTGCCAGCAGGGCGGACAGGAGTAGCAATCAGCCCCAGCATTTT
j_gene: TRBJ2-5; abundance: NA; v_gene: TRBV19; d_gene: TRBD1; CDR3aa: CASSGQGETQYF; CDR3nt: TGTGCCAGTAGTGGACAGGGAGAGACCCAGTACTTC
j_gene: TRBJ2-7; abundance: NA; v_gene: TRBV10-2; d_gene: NA; CDR3aa: CASSESQMVYEQYF; CDR3nt: TGCGCCAGCAGTGAGTCTCAGATGGTCTACGAGCAGTACTTC
j_gene: TRBJ1-1; abundance: NA; v_gene: TRBV29-1; d_gene: NA; CDR3aa: CSVGSGGNTEAFF; CDR3nt: TGCAGCGTTGGGTCCGGGGGAAACACTGAAGCTTTCTTT
j_gene: TRBJ1-1; abundance: NA; v_gene: TRBV19; d_gene: NA; CDR3aa: CASSMETGISMNTEAFF; CDR3nt: TGTGCCAGTAGTATGGAGACAGGTATAAGTATGAACACTGAAGCTTTCTTT
j_gene: TRBJ2-7; abundance: NA; v_gene: TRBV6-1; d_gene: NA; CDR3aa: CASSERRISYYEQYF; CDR3nt: TGTGCCAGCAGTGAACGTCGAATCTCCTATTACGAGCAGTACTTC
j_gene: TRBJ2-7; abundance: NA; v_gene: TRBV28; d_gene: TRBD1; CDR3aa: CASRSGGATYEQYF; CDR3nt: TGTGCCAGCAGGTCAGGGGGCGCGACCTACGAGCAGTACTTC
j_gene: TRBJ2-1; abundance: NA; v_gene: TRBV9; d_gene: NA; CDR3aa: CASSGPGLSYNEQFF; CDR3nt: TGTGCCAGCAGCGGTCCGGGACTTTCATACAATGAGCAGTTCTTC
j_gene: TRBJ2-7; abundance: NA; v_gene: TRBV19; d_gene: NA; CDR3aa: CASSPTPGGHEQYF; CDR3nt: TGTGCCAGTAGTCCAACGCCAGGTGGTCACGAGCAGTACTTC
j_gene: TRBJ1-6; abundance: NA; v_gene: TRBV7-2; d_gene: TRBD1; CDR3aa: CASSHRDRVSPLHF; CDR3nt: TGTGCCAGCAGCCATCGTGACAGGGTTTCACCCCTCCACTTT
j_gene: TRBJ2-2; abundance: NA; v_gene: TRBV7-3; d_gene: NA; CDR3aa: CASSPTPGAGELFF; CDR3nt: TGTGCCAGCAGTCCAACCCCGGGGGCCGGGGAGCTGTTTTTT
j_gene: TRBJ2-3; abundance: NA; v_gene: TRBV7-9; d_gene: NA; CDR3aa: CASSGKQGLTDTQYF; CDR3nt: TGTGCCAGCAGCGGAAAACAGGGTCTGACAGATACGCAGTATTTT
j_gene: TRBJ1-2; abundance: NA; v_gene: TRBV19; d_gene: NA; CDR3aa: CASSISQSRYYGYTF; CDR3nt: TGTGCCAGTAGTATATCACAGAGCCGTTACTATGGCTACACCTTC
j_gene: TRBJ2-7; abundance: NA; v_gene: TRBV30; d_gene: NA; CDR3aa: CAWSDRRKYEQYF; CDR3nt: TGTGCCTGGAGTGATCGCAGGAAATACGAGCAGTACTTC
j_gene: TRBJ1-1; abundance: NA; v_gene: TRBV7-3; d_gene: NA; CDR3aa: CASSGHLNTEAFF; CDR3nt: TGTGCCAGCAGCGGGCATTTGAACACTGAAGCTTTCTTT
j_gene: TRBJ2-3; abundance: once; v_gene: TRBV28; d_gene: NA; CDR3aa: CASSLTSRGTDTQYF; CDR3nt: TGTGCCAGCAGTTTAACGTCTAGGGGGACAGATACGCAGTATTTT
j_gene: TRBJ2-7; abundance: once; v_gene: TRBV29-1; d_gene: TRBD1; CDR3aa: CSVSGQGSSYEQYF; CDR3nt: TGCAGCGTTAGCGGACAGGGCTCTAGCTACGAGCAGTACTTC
j_gene: TRBJ2-4; abundance: NA; v_gene: TRBV28; d_gene: TRBD1; CDR3aa: CASSPRIIRTGPKNIQYF; CDR3nt: TGTGCCAGCAGTCCTCGGATAATACGGACAGGGCCCAAAAACATTCAGTACTTC
j_gene: TRBJ1-5; abundance: NA; v_gene: TRBV6-5; d_gene: NA; CDR3aa: CASSIRLNQPQHF; CDR3nt: TGTGCCAGCAGTATCCGTCTCAATCAGCCCCAGCATTTT
j_gene: TRBJ2-4; abundance: NA; v_gene: TRBV11-2; d_gene: TRBD1; CDR3aa: CASSPQGSKNIQYF; CDR3nt: TGTGCCAGCAGCCCACAGGGGTCCAAAAACATTCAGTACTTC
j_gene: TRBJ1-2; abundance: NA; v_gene: TRBV4-1; d_gene: NA; CDR3aa: CASSPEEGWTGYTF; CDR3nt: TGCGCCAGCAGCCCCGAGGAGGGGTGGACTGGCTACACCTTC
j_gene: TRBJ1-5; abundance: NA; v_gene: TRBV19; d_gene: NA; CDR3aa: CASSPRGGNQPQHF; CDR3nt: TGTGCCAGTAGCCCTAGAGGAGGCAATCAGCCCCAGCATTTT
j_gene: TRBJ1-4; abundance: NA; v_gene: TRBV9; d_gene: NA; CDR3aa: CASIRQSLNEKLFF; CDR3nt: TGTGCCAGCATCAGACAGAGCCTTAATGAAAAACTGTTTTTT
j_gene: TRBJ2-3; abundance: NA; v_gene: TRBV9; d_gene: NA; CDR3aa: CASSVVGRITDTQYF; CDR3nt: TGTGCCAGCAGCGTAGTAGGGAGGATCACAGATACGCAGTATTTT
j_gene: TRBJ1-2; abundance: NA; v_gene: TRBV5-5; d_gene: NA; CDR3aa: CASSYPQGLDGYTF; CDR3nt: TGTGCCAGCAGCTATCCTCAGGGGCTGGATGGCTACACCTTC
j_gene: TRBJ1-5; abundance: NA; v_gene: TRBV19; d_gene: TRBD1; CDR3aa: CASSFASPGTGGQPQHF; CDR3nt: TGTGCCAGTAGTTTCGCGAGTCCCGGGACAGGGGGCCAGCCCCAGCATTTT
j_gene: TRBJ2-7; abundance: once; v_gene: TRBV7-2; d_gene: TRBD2; CDR3aa: CASSRTSGRGEQYF; CDR3nt: TGTGCCAGCAGTCGGACTAGCGGGAGAGGCGAGCAGTACTTC
j_gene: TRBJ1-4; abundance: NA; v_gene: TRBV2; d_gene: NA; CDR3aa: CASSPDSQKLFF; CDR3nt: TGTGCCAGCAGTCCCGACAGCCAAAAACTGTTTTTT
j_gene: TRBJ2-3; abundance: NA; v_gene: TRBV5-1; d_gene: NA; CDR3aa: CASSFTRGATDTQYF; CDR3nt: TGCGCCAGCAGCTTCACCAGGGGGGCTACAGATACGCAGTATTTT
j_gene: TRBJ1-4; abundance: NA; v_gene: TRBV28; d_gene: NA; CDR3aa: CASRSTGGDEKLFF; CDR3nt: TGTGCCAGCAGGTCTACCGGGGGGGATGAAAAACTGTTTTTT
j_gene: TRBJ1-4; abundance: once; v_gene: TRBV6-5; d_gene: TRBD1; CDR3aa: CASSGDRGSEKLFF; CDR3nt: TGTGCCAGCAGTGGGGACAGGGGCTCTGAAAAACTGTTTTTT
j_gene: TRBJ1-2; abundance: NA; v_gene: TRBV6-1; d_gene: NA; CDR3aa: CASRIRDVGGYGYTF; CDR3nt: TGTGCCAGCAGGATCCGGGACGTCGGGGGGTATGGCTACACCTTC
j_gene: TRBJ1-5; abundance: NA; v_gene: TRBV5-4; d_gene: NA; CDR3aa: CASSLDRGIGQPQHF; CDR3nt: TGTGCCAGCAGCTTGGACCGGGGTATCGGGCAGCCCCAGCATTTT